These 8 T cell receptor beta chains were sequenced from one sample in a study of blood T cell repertoires in COVID-19. Some clones are missing from TCRdb's copy, which holds only in-frame ones; the method was immunoSEQ multiplex PCR. The table has 190,000 or so clones, 87% seen once; the top ten hold about a tenth. What was sequenced was PBMCs or T cells enriched from blood (not recorded which). The receptors stem from a man aged 18 to 30 with acute COVID-19.

The chain is built from TRBV5-1 and TRBJ1-2; 7 nucleotides line up with TRBD1. CDR3 length: 16 amino acids. Trimming took 4 bases from V and 7 from J; bases not matched to a gene: 16. Germline-derived CDR1 and CDR2 are SGHRS and YFSETQ. The DNA for the CDR3 is TGCGCCAGCAGCGACCGGCGTACCGGGACAGTCTCTGGCTACACCTTC. Protein: CASSDRRTGTVSGYTF.

The chain couples TRBV5-1 to TRBJ1-1, with 7 bases fitting TRBD1. Germline CDR1 and CDR2: SGHRS and YFSETQ. This CDR3 contains 12 residues. With 8 bases clipped from V and 4 bases from J, the junction kept 5 bases outside the gene matches. CDR3 loop: CASGQVGTEAFF. The CDR3 DNA is TGCGCCAGTGGACAGGTCGGCACTGAAGCTTTCTTT.

The chain carries TRBV4-2 and TRBJ2-5, with 9 positions matching TRBD1. The CDR3 is 16 residues long. Unmatched junction bases numbered 10, after V lost 4 bases and J lost 4 bases. Per the germline V gene, CDR1 is LGHNA and CDR2 is YNFKEQ. DNA of the CDR3: TGTGCCAGCAGCCCCCCCCCGGGACAGGGAGCAGAGACCCAGTACTTC. Residues: CASSPPPGQGAETQYF.

The V call is TRBV27, the J call TRBJ2-3; 12 nucleotides align to TRBD2. CDR1 is MNHEY and CDR2 is SMNVEV in the germline V gene (reference sequence). This CDR3 is 17 amino acids long. Trimming removed 3 bases from V and 0 bases from J; junction bases left unmatched: 4. CDR3 bases: TGTGCCAGCAGTTTCCTCCTAGCGGGAGGGAGCACAGATACGCAGTATTTT. Its translation is CASSFLLAGGSTDTQYF.

The chain recombines TRBV7-2 with TRBJ1-5; D might be TRBD1 (6 bases). The germline V and J ends were trimmed by 1 base and 5 bases, with 12 bases remaining between them. The CDR3 sequence is 15 residues long. Germline values: CDR1 SGHTA, CDR2 FQGNSA. The CDR3: CASSLDRGGYQPQHF. The CDR3 nucleotides are TGTGCCAGCAGCTTAGATAGGGGGGGGTATCAGCCCCAGCATTTT.

This chain connects TRBV5-1 to TRBJ2-2; 14 nucleotides agree with TRBD2. J gave up 1 base and V 4 bases, and 6 bases lay outside the gene matches. Germline lookup yields CDR1 SGHRS and CDR2 YFSETQ. This CDR3 has 18 amino acids. This chain's CDR3 is CASSLLGTSGGNTGELFF. CDR3 DNA: TGCGCCAGCAGCCTGCTTGGGACTAGCGGGGGGAACACCGGGGAGCTGTTTTTT. The full variable domain, rest sourced from reference TRBV5-1 and TRBJ2-2, is KAGVTQTPRYLIKTRGQQVTLSCSPISGHRSVSWYQQTPGQGLQFLFEYFSETQRNKGNFPGRFSGRQFSNSRSEMNVSTLELGDSALYLCASSLLGTSGGNTGELFFGEGSRLTVL.

V and J are TRBV5-4 and TRBJ2-5; a possible D gene is TRBD1 (6 bases). The CDR3 has 14 residues. Germline V gene sequence: CDR1 SGHNT, CDR2 YYREEE (reference sequence). V lost 4 bases, J lost 2 bases, and 12 bases lay in between. CDR3 sequence (DNA): TGTGCCAGCAGCAAGACAGGAGCACAAGAGACCCAGTACTTC. It yields the protein CASSKTGAQETQYF.

The J gene is TRBJ2-2, the V gene TRBV7-6; 9 bases match TRBD1. V dropped 5 bases and J dropped 1; count of bases not matched to a gene: 5. Germline-derived CDR1 and CDR2 are SGHVS and FNYEAQ. The CDR3 totals 16 residues. This chain's CDR3 is CASSPHRGQNTGELFF. Written as DNA, the CDR3 is TGTGCCAGCAGCCCCCACAGGGGGCAGAACACCGGGGAGCTGTTTTTT.